What follows describes a single T cell receptor (beta chain). What it recognizes is unknown. Sequencing templates came from extracted RNA that was reverse transcribed into cDNA. The protocol was immunoSEQ multiplex PCR, while the TCRdb copy is restricted to in-frame clones and leaves out a portion. The sample holds about 120,000 clones; about 61% are singletons and the top ten take around 2.8%. The sample belongs to a study of CD8+ T cells in alopecia areata. Notes on the study in general: With patients, TCR sharing proved less clear than in mice, a difference possibly related to HLA. When scalp samples are sequenced, resident alphabeta T cells of normal skin are also captured. For lesional scalp, especially alopecia totalis/universalis, clonality was higher than in normal scalp.

A FACSAria was used to sort CD4+ and CD8+ T cells. These cells came from PBMCs. Trimming stripped 6 bases from V and 6 bases from J, with 12 bases between. Germline CDR1 reads MNHNS; CDR2 reads SASEGT. This CDR3 is built from 12 residues. The rearrangement links TRBV6-1 to TRBJ2-7; weak D call: TRBD1 (6 bases). The sequencing sample was made of CD4+ T cells sorted from blood. The TCR comes from a human donor in good health. CDR3 in amino acids: CASSERGFEQYF. CDR3 nucleotide sequence: TGTGCCAGCAGCGAAAGGGGGTTCGAGCAGTACTTC.